This T cell receptor beta chain was identified in a study of technical replicates of blood from four donors. Generated by immunoSEQ multiplex PCR, the TCRdb table keeps only in-frame clones and is missing some. This table has 60,000 to 75,000 clones, around 97% appearing once. What was sequenced was T cells isolated from PBMCs. The sequence came from a human donor in good health.

The CDR3 is CASSLALAGESDTQYF. Here the CDR3 DNA reads TGTGCCAGCAGCTTAGCGCTAGCGGGAGAATCAGATACGCAGTATTTT. The chain combines TRBV7-6 with TRBJ2-3; 10 bases match TRBD2. Germline CDR1 and CDR2: SGHVS and FNYEAQ. The CDR3 length is 16 residues. J gave up 4 bases and V 0 bases, and 4 bases lay outside the gene matches.